This entry describes one T cell receptor (beta chain). Its matching antigen is unknown. The sample originates from a study of cytotoxic CD8 clonotypes in ibrutinib-treated CLL. The protocol was immunoSEQ multiplex PCR, while the TCRdb copy is restricted to in-frame clones and leaves out a portion. The sample includes about 160,000 clones, 81% seen only once; the top ten take about 1.9%. Study-level results: Baseline clonality exceeded age-matched healthy donors and tracked circulating CD8+ T-cell counts. Treatment left the uncommon public clonotypes either contracted or stable in frequency.

This sequence originates from a human donor with chronic lymphocytic leukemia. The specimen comprised PBMCs, sampled after 12 months of ibrutinib treatment.

Written as DNA, the CDR3 is TGTGCCTGGAATCTCAGGGGGAATAGCAATCAGCCCCAGCATTTT. It yields the protein CAWNLRGNSNQPQHF. The chain combines TRBV30 with TRBJ1-5, with 7 nucleotides matching TRBD1. Germline CDR1 and CDR2: GTSNPN and SVGIG (reference sequence). V was pared by 4 bases and J by 0 bases, with 6 bases of the junction left unmatched. The CDR3 has 15 amino acids.